Here is one T cell receptor (beta chain) with its context. Produced via immunoSEQ multiplex PCR; TCRdb's table is partial and in-frame only. The sample yields 140,000 to 150,000 clones, 75% to 90% seen once. These data originate in a study of blood T cell repertoires in COVID-19. CDR1 ENHRY and CDR2 SYGVKD come from the germline V gene. CDR3 length: 16 amino acids. V was pared by 0 bases and J by 3 bases, with 5 bases of the junction left unmatched. The material sequenced was peripheral blood. The chain links TRBV10-3 to TRBJ2-7; 10 nucleotides match TRBD1. This receptor was identified in a woman between 55 and 75 years old with COVID-19, enrolled during active disease. As DNA, the CDR3 is TGTGCCATCAGTGAGTCGGCGACAGGGGGCCTCTACGAGCAGTACTTC. Amino acid sequence: CAISESATGGLYEQYF.